This paragraph reports one T cell receptor beta chain. Only a few counts were recorded for this clone. Its antigen is not yet known. Base qualities are not provided; no much larger clone lies one nucleotide away. These data come from a study of chemoradiotherapy in HPV16-positive cancers (dated 2022 in TCRdb). About the full investigation: Candidate HPV-specific T-cell clones and common TCR motifs were defined by functional T-cell assays performed on cells from a couple of HPV16-positive patients. The study set out to ask whether T-cell immunity against the HPV oncoproteins E6 and E7 changes over the course of chemoradiotherapy and whether that immunity affects survival. The candidate HPV-specific TCRs and motifs were subsequently tracked in TCR repertoires obtained from approximately 91 patients with HPV-related cancers. Beyond this particular receptor, the publication reports: Expansion of candidate HPV-specific clones and E7-related TCR motifs was observed in the tumor microenvironment during treatment, whereas no such expansion was observed for non-HPV-specific T cells. The functional definition of HPV-specific T cells came from only a couple of HPV16-positive patients, and the survival association was reported for HPV16-positive patients. Among HPV16-positive patients, expansion of HPV-responsive T cells during chemoradiotherapy was associated with better recurrence-free survival.

Repertoires were sampled repeatedly over the course of chemoradiotherapy, so clonal expansion could be followed in the tumor microenvironment. To prepare the library, the immunoSEQ multiplex PCR assay was applied. Entries here come from immuneACCESS through TCRdb and include only in-frame sequences with V and J called. Some clones fail to appear in such tables; in the studies checked, an unresolved V gene covers under half of the shortfall, and the cause of the remainder is unknown. The sample data list around 1,000 clones, and roughly 90% of these were observed just once. Together, the top ten hold approximately 10% of the sample. Via the germline V gene (reference sequence), CDR1 is SGHNT and CDR2 YYREEE. The CDR3 starts with the cysteine, ends with the phenylalanine, and has 15 residues. The read is trimmed to its CDR3 DNA, 45 bases read in frame from base 1. From V the trimming removes 4 bases and from J it removes 2 bases, while the gene matches leave 4 bases of the junction unaccounted for.

The rearrangement combines TRBV5-4 with TRBJ2-1; 9 of the junction bases match TRBD2. The clonotype was recovered from a human donor with HPV-associated anogenital cancer. Sample: tumor tissue, taken from a patient who underwent chemoradiotherapy. The DNA reads as follows: TGTGCCAGCAGCCGAAGCGGGGGGCCCTACAATGAGCAGTTCTTC. Its protein is CASSRSGGPYNEQFF.